Below, 30 T cell receptor beta chains from the same sample are listed, as sequenced in a study of regulatory T cells in long-lasting Graves disease. Arm-PCR with iRepertoire HTBI primers amplified the CDR3 regions for these TCR beta libraries. One entry per CDR3 protein results from TCRdb running MiXCR on the multiplex PCR reads. The sample consists of around 500,000 distinct CDR3 sequences, about 13% of them appearing once. Sample time point: newly diagnosed GD, antithyroid drugs for less than 3 months. There was RNA extracted from PBMCs, and the TCR library was made from it. These data were likewise used in another study, on T cells in Graves' hyperthyroidism and ophthalmopathy.

Here the sequenced sample was peripheral blood mononuclear cells (PBMCs), taken at new diagnosis, from a patient treated with antithyroid drugs. All receptors derive from a man aged 25 to 40 with Graves disease.

This clonotype was counted at least ten times. This chain connects TRBV20-1 to TRBJ1-5; TRBD1 matches at 12 bases. CDR3 length: 19 residues. The germline CDR1 and CDR2 sequences are DFQATT and SNEGSKA (reference sequence). Germline trimming cut 6 bases from V and 7 bases from J; bases unmatched to any gene: 22. CDR3 in DNA: TGCAGTGCCAAGATACCCCCGGGACAGGGGGCGCATAAGGAGCAGCCCCAGCATTTT. Its translation is CSAKIPPGQGAHKEQPQHF.

J is TRBJ1-5 and V is TRBV5-5; maybe TRBD1 (5 bases). The germline V gene encodes CDR1 SGHKS and CDR2 YYEKEE (reference sequence). With 1 base removed from V and 4 bases from J, the gap between germline ends came to 12 bases. The CDR3 has 15 amino acids. As DNA, the CDR3 is TGTGCCAGCAGCTTGTTCTCCCAGGGAAATCAGCCCCAGCATTTT. Translating gives CASSLFSQGNQPQHF.

This chain uses TRBV19 with TRBJ1-5; D call uncertain. The germline V and J ends were trimmed by 0 bases and 6 bases, with 6 bases remaining between them. This CDR3 comprises 13 residues. Germline V gives CDR1 LNHDA, CDR2 SQIVND (reference sequence). The chain's CDR3 is CASSIELRQPQHF. DNA for the CDR3: TGTGCCAGTAGTATAGAACTTCGTCAGCCCCAGCATTTT.

This clonotype occurred many times. The rearrangement links TRBV6-1 to TRBJ1-1; 7 bases align to TRBD1. This CDR3 has 14 amino acids. Germline CDR1 MNHNS, CDR2 SASEGT. The trim removed 5 bases at V and 2 bases at J, leaving 5 bases unmatched. The chain's CDR3 is CASSLRDSNTEAFF. In nucleotides, the CDR3 is TGTGCCAGCAGTCTCCGGGACAGCAACACTGAAGCTTTCTTT.

This clonotype was picked up many times. The chain employs TRBV2 and TRBJ2-3, with 8 bases that match TRBD1. CDR3 length: 14 amino acids. Trimming at V came to 7 bases and at J to 6 bases, leaving 9 bases not matched to a gene. Per germline, CDR1 SNHLY and CDR2 FYNNEI. CDR3 nucleotides: TGTGCCAGCAAACCGGGACAGGCAGCCGATACGCAGTATTTT. This codes for CASKPGQAADTQYF.

The table lists this clonotype with many counts. J is TRBJ2-1 and V is TRBV12-3 or TRBV12-4; 10 bases are shared with TRBD2. This CDR3 has 14 amino acids. Unmatched junction bases numbered 7, after V lost 6 bases and J lost 8 bases. CDR3 sequence: CASSDSGRPHEQFF. CDR3 sequence (DNA): TGTGCCAGCAGCGATAGCGGGAGGCCCCATGAGCAGTTCTTC.

Worth noting for this clonotype: A clone one base away is much larger, so this may be a read error. The chain employs TRBV24-1 and TRBJ2-7; D is unresolved. Trimming took off 2 bases at V and 4 bases at J, with 14 bases between the two ends. The length of the CDR3 is 15 residues. Per germline, CDR1 KGHDR and CDR2 SFDVKD. This CDR3 is CATSDSSESIYEQYF. In nucleotides, the CDR3 is TGTGCCACCAGTGATTCCAGCGAGAGTATATACGAGCAGTACTTC.

A few counts support this clonotype. The chain uses TRBV11-2 and TRBJ1-5; 7 nucleotides align to TRBD1. V gave up 5 bases and J gave up 7 bases; unmatched junction bases: 8. The CDR3 sequence is 14 residues long. Germline assignment: CDR1 SGHAT and CDR2 FQNNGV. CDR3 DNA: TGTGCCAGCAGCGTCACAGGGGAGGAGCAGCCCCAGCATTTT. Translating gives CASSVTGEEQPQHF.

This clonotype appeared many times. The chain is built from TRBV12-3 or TRBV12-4 and TRBJ2-7; the match to TRBD2 covers 9 bases. Germline trimming cut 4 bases from V and 4 bases from J; bases unmatched to any gene: 5. The CDR3 is 14 amino acids. The CDR3 reads CASSSLAGQYEQYF. The CDR3, as DNA: TGTGCCAGCAGTTCCCTAGCGGGACAGTACGAGCAGTACTTC.

This clonotype came up many times. This rearrangement joins TRBV24-1 to TRBJ2-4, with no clear D. Germline V gives CDR1 KGHDR, CDR2 SFDVKD. There are 16 residues in the CDR3. The V and J ends lost 2 bases and 0 bases respectively, with 10 bases between them. CDR3 sequence reads: CATSDSGDVAKNIQYF. CDR3 DNA sequence: TGTGCCACCAGTGATTCTGGGGATGTAGCCAAAAACATTCAGTACTTC.

The chain joins TRBV18 to TRBJ2-3; 8 positions match TRBD1. Germline lookup yields CDR1 KGHSH and CDR2 LQKENI. The trim removed 8 bases at V and 6 bases at J, leaving 7 bases unmatched. The length of the CDR3 is 13 residues. The CDR3 sequence is CASLGQGEDTQYF. CDR3 coding DNA: TGTGCCAGCCTAGGACAGGGCGAGGATACGCAGTATTTT. The full variable domain, with the rest looked up from reference TRBV18 and TRBJ2-3, is NAGVMQNPRHLVRRRGQEARLRCSPMKGHSHVYWYRQLPEEGLKFMVYLQKENIIDESGMPKERFSAEFPKEGPSILRIQQVVRGDSAAYFCASLGQGEDTQYFGPGTRLTVL.

This clonotype showed up many times. This chain joins TRBV7-8 and TRBJ2-7; 9 positions agree with TRBD1. The ends lost 2 bases at V and 6 bases at J; junction bases unmatched: 5. This CDR3 is 14 amino acids long. The V gene's germline CDR1 is SGHVS and CDR2 FQNEAQ. The CDR3 reads CASSLRQGGREQYF. CDR3 DNA: TGTGCCAGCAGCTTAAGACAGGGGGGTCGCGAGCAGTACTTC.

In this sample, this clonotype turned up many times. This chain joins TRBV5-1 and TRBJ2-1; weak D call: TRBD2 (6 bases). The CDR3 covers 15 residues. Germline assignment: CDR1 SGHRS and CDR2 YFSETQ. With 2 bases removed from V and 4 bases from J, the gap between germline ends came to 13 bases. This CDR3 is CASSLFSGPYNEQFF. CDR3 bases: TGCGCCAGCAGCTTATTTAGCGGACCATACAATGAGCAGTTCTTC.

This clonotype was recorded a few times. The genes are TRBV25-1 and TRBJ1-3; D gene unclear. CDR3 length: 16 amino acids. Germline loops: CDR1 MGHDK, CDR2 SYGVNS. Trimming stripped 3 bases from V and 1 base from J, with 13 bases between. The CDR3 here is CASSDPTWRSGNTIYF. DNA for the CDR3: TGTGCCAGCAGTGACCCTACATGGAGGTCTGGAAACACCATATATTTT. Full variable domain (missing parts from reference TRBV25-1 and TRBJ1-3): EADIYQTPRYLVIGTGKKITLECSQTMGHDKMYWYQQDPGMELHLIHYSYGVNSTEKGDLSSESTVSRIRTEHFPLTLESARPSHTSQYLCASSDPTWRSGNTIYFGEGSWLTVV.

This clonotype was observed at least ten times. This chain links TRBV2 with TRBJ1-1; tentative D call: TRBD1 (5 bases). Germline CDR1 reads SNHLY; CDR2 reads FYNNEI. The CDR3 is 11 residues long. V was clipped by 9 bases and J by 10 bases, with 15 bases between them. CDR3 nucleotide sequence: TGTGCCAGAGGGACCCCTGAAGGAGCTTTCTTT. Translation: CARGTPEGAFF.

This clonotype was counted many times. The rearrangement uses TRBV11-2 and TRBJ2-3; D possibly uses TRBD1 or TRBD2 (5 bases each). V was trimmed by 5 bases and J by 4 bases, leaving 13 bases between them. The CDR3 consists of 14 residues. Germline loops: CDR1 SGHAT, CDR2 FQNNGV. The CDR3 nucleotides read TGTGCCAGCAGCGGGACGGGGCTAGCAGATACGCAGTATTTT. It codes for CASSGTGLADTQYF.

The chain recombines TRBV19 with TRBJ1-5; perhaps TRBD1 as D (5 bases). Between the trimmed V and J ends, which lost 3 bases and 3 bases, there was a span of 21 bases. CDR1 and CDR2 (germline): LNHDA, SQIVND (reference sequence). This CDR3 spans 18 amino acids. The CDR3 DNA reads TGTGCCAGTAGTATTCGGTTAGGGGATGCCGTCGACAATCAGCCCCAGCATTTT. As protein: CASSIRLGDAVDNQPQHF.

In this sample, this clonotype turned up many times. The rearrangement joins TRBV29-1 to TRBJ2-3; D unresolved. Germline CDR1 and CDR2: SQVTM and ANQGSEA. V was cut by 7 bases and J by 1 base, with 21 bases left in between. CDR3 length: 16 amino acids. This CDR3 is CSALGAVVARTDTQYF. CDR3 DNA: TGCAGCGCCCTCGGAGCCGTGGTGGCGCGCACAGATACGCAGTATTTT.

This clonotype was observed a handful of times. This chain uses TRBV29-1 with TRBJ2-2, with a possible D match to TRBD2 (6 bases). Germline CDR1 reads SQVTM; CDR2 reads ANQGSEA. Trimming stripped 6 bases from V and 5 bases from J, with 7 bases between. The CDR3 totals 11 residues. The CDR3 DNA sequence: TGCAGCGTGGAGGGGACCGGGGAGCTGTTTTTT. It specifies CSVEGTGELFF.

This clonotype was counted at least ten times. The CDR3 loop reads CSAGGSSGSTDTQYF. CDR3 DNA: TGCAGTGCCGGCGGCTCTAGCGGGAGTACAGATACGCAGTATTTT. The chain recombines TRBV20-1 with TRBJ2-3, with 10 bases matching TRBD2. With V trimmed by 6 bases and J by 3 bases, 9 bases remained unmatched. CDR1 and CDR2 (germline): DFQATT, SNEGSKA (reference sequence). The CDR3 is 15 amino acids.

Ten or more counts support this clonotype. The chain carries TRBV20-1 and TRBJ2-3; D ambiguous. The CDR3 has 14 residues. Germline V gene lookup returns CDR1 DFQATT and CDR2 SNEGSKA (reference sequence). With 4 bases removed from V and 2 bases from J, the gap between germline ends came to 13 bases. DNA for the CDR3: TGCAGTGCTACTTGGCGGAGACTCACAGATACGCAGTATTTT. Its protein product is CSATWRRLTDTQYF.

In its sample, this clonotype was seen once. This chain's CDR3 is CASSEGTGFTEAFF. CDR3 nucleotide sequence: TGTGCCAGCAGTGAGGGGACAGGGTTCACTGAAGCTTTCTTT. This chain links TRBV6-1 with TRBJ1-1; 9 nucleotides match TRBD1. Germline trimming cut 3 bases from V and 4 bases from J; bases unmatched to any gene: 3. Germline V gene data show CDR1 as MNHNS and CDR2 as SASEGT. The CDR3 runs 14 residues.

This clonotype appeared many times. V is TRBV6-1 and J is TRBJ2-3; tentative D call: TRBD1 (5 bases). CDR3 length equals 16 residues. V lost 3 bases and J lost 2, with 15 bases in between. The germline V gene has CDR1 MNHNS and CDR2 SASEGT. CDR3: CASSDGAAPHTDTQYF. CDR3 DNA sequence: TGTGCCAGCAGTGATGGGGCGGCCCCCCACACAGATACGCAGTATTTT.

The V gene is TRBV7-9, the J gene TRBJ2-7; TRBD2 agrees at 10 bases. In germline, CDR1 is SEHNR, CDR2 FQNEAQ (reference sequence). Trimming took 6 bases from V and 6 from J; bases not matched to a gene: 17. The CDR3 totals 17 residues. The CDR3 is CASSLIGTSARGAEQYF. The CDR3 DNA sequence: TGTGCCAGCAGTTTAATAGGGACTAGCGCGAGAGGAGCCGAGCAGTACTTC.

This chain links TRBV15 with TRBJ2-3; 12 bases are shared with TRBD2. CDR1 and CDR2 from the germline V gene are LNHNV and YYDKDF (reference sequence). CDR3 size: 18 residues. With V trimmed by 5 bases and J by 0 bases, 9 bases remained unmatched. CDR3 DNA sequence: TGTGCCACCAGCGGATCCCCGGGACTAGCGGGCAGCACAGATACGCAGTATTTT. It encodes CATSGSPGLAGSTDTQYF. Filled out from reference TRBV15 and TRBJ2-3, the complete variable domain reads DAMVIQNPRYQVTQFGKPVTLSCSQTLNHNVMYWYQQKSSQAPKLLFHYYDKDFNNEADTPDNFQSRRPNTSFCFLDIRSPGLGDTAMYLCATSGSPGLAGSTDTQYFGPGTRLTVL.

This clonotype appeared a few times. The chain recombines TRBV6-1 with TRBJ2-3; 7 positions match TRBD2. The CDR3 has 18 residues. The germline gives CDR1 MNHNS, CDR2 SASEGT. After removal of 7 bases from V and 0 bases from J, the junction contained 16 bases not matched to a gene. The CDR3 DNA reads as TGTGCCAGCACCAAACGGGTTCGGGAGGCACCCAGCACAGATACGCAGTATTTT. Translated, it gives CASTKRVREAPSTDTQYF.

This clonotype came up a few times. The CDR3 sequence is CASSVDPVREQYF. Written as DNA, the CDR3 is TGTGCCAGCAGCGTAGATCCGGTCCGCGAGCAGTACTTC. The rearrangement joins TRBV9 to TRBJ2-7; no clear D gene. The CDR3 covers 13 residues. V gave up 0 bases and J gave up 6 bases, with 10 bases separating them. Germline CDR1 is SGDLS and CDR2 is YYNGEE.

This clonotype showed up just a few times. The J gene is TRBJ1-1, the V gene TRBV5-1, with a possible D match to TRBD1 (5 bases). V lost 0 bases and J lost 1, with 13 bases in between. Germline V gene lookup returns CDR1 SGHRS and CDR2 YFSETQ. This CDR3 spans 16 amino acids. CDR3 nucleotide sequence: TGCGCCAGCAGCTTGGCGGGGGGGTTTGCGAACACTGAAGCTTTCTTT. Amino acid sequence: CASSLAGGFANTEAFF. The full variable domain, its missing parts supplied by reference TRBV5-1 and TRBJ1-1, is KAGVTQTPRYLIKTRGQQVTLSCSPISGHRSVSWYQQTPGQGLQFLFEYFSETQRNKGNFPGRFSGRQFSNSRSEMNVSTLELGDSALYLCASSLAGGFANTEAFFGQGTRLTVV.

The chain has TRBV20-1 and TRBJ2-7; 7 nucleotides align to TRBD1. This CDR3 is built from 16 residues. The trim removed 0 bases at V and 0 bases at J, leaving 8 bases unmatched. Germline V gene data show CDR1 as DFQATT and CDR2 as SNEGSKA (reference sequence). CDR3 DNA sequence: TGCAGTGCTAGAGATAAGGACAGGCCGAGCTCCTACGAGCAGTACTTC. It specifies CSARDKDRPSSYEQYF.

Many counts were recorded for this clonotype. V usage is TRBV6-1 and J usage is TRBJ1-5; D possibly corresponds to TRBD1 (5 bases). The V and J ends lost 5 bases and 1 base respectively, with 18 bases between them. Germline lookup yields CDR1 MNHNS and CDR2 SASEGT. CDR3 length equals 17 residues. CDR3 sequence (DNA): TGTGCCAGCAGTCTTTCCAGGGTCCTCGGAAGCAATCAGCCCCAGCATTTT. It translates to CASSLSRVLGSNQPQHF.